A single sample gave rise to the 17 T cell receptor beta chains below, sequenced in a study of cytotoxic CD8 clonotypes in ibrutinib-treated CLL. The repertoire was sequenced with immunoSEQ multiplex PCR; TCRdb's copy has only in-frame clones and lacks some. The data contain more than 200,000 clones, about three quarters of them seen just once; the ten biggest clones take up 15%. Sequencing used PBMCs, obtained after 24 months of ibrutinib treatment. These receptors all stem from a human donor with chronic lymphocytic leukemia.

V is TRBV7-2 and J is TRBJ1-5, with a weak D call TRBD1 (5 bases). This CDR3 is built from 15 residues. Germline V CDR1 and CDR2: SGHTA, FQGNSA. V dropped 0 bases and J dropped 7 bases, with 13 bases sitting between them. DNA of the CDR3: TGTGCCAGCAGCTTAGCTACCGGGGCTGGCCAGCCCCAGCATTTT. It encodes CASSLATGAGQPQHF.

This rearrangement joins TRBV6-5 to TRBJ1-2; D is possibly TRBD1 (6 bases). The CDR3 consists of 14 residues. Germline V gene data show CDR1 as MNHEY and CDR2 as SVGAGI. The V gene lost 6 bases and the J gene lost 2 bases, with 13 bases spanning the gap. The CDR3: CASRLQGRNYGYTF. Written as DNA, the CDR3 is TGTGCCAGCAGACTACAGGGCAGAAACTATGGCTACACCTTC.

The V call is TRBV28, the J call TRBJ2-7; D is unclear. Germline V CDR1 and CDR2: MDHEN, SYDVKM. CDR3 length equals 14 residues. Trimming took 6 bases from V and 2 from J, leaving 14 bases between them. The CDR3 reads CASSGRSGAYEQYF. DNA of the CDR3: TGTGCCAGCAGCGGACGGTCTGGAGCCTACGAGCAGTACTTC.

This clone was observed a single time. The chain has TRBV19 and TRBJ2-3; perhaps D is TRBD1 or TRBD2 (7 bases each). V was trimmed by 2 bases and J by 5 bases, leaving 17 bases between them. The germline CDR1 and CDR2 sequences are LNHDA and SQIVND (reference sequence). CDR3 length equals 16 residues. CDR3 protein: CASSISRGIAGDTQYF. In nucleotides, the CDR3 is TGTGCCAGTAGTATAAGCAGGGGGATAGCGGGAGATACGCAGTATTTT.

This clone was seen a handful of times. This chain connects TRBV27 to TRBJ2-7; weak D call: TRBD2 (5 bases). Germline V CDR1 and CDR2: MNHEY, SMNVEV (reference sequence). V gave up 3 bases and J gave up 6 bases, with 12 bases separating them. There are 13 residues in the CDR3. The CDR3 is CASSFRGDGEQYF. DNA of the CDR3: TGTGCCAGCAGTTTCCGGGGAGACGGCGAGCAGTACTTC.

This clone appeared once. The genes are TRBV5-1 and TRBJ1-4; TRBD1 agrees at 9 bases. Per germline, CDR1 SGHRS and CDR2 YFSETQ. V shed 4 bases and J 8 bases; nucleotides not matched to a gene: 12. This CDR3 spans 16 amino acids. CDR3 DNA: TGCGCCAGCAGCCTTGAGACCGGGACAGGGAACGAAAAACTGTTTTTT. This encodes CASSLETGTGNEKLFF.

CDR3 region: CASREGGTDTQYF. CDR3 DNA sequence: TGCGCCAGCCGCGAGGGTGGCACAGATACGCAGTATTTT. This chain connects TRBV5-1 to TRBJ2-3; weak D call: TRBD2 (5 bases). The CDR3 covers 13 residues. Germline V CDR1 and CDR2: SGHRS, YFSETQ. Trimming took off 7 bases at V and 1 base at J, with 10 bases between the two ends. The full variable domain, its missing parts supplied by reference TRBV5-1 and TRBJ2-3, is KAGVTQTPRYLIKTRGQQVTLSCSPISGHRSVSWYQQTPGQGLQFLFEYFSETQRNKGNFPGRFSGRQFSNSRSEMNVSTLELGDSALYLCASREGGTDTQYFGPGTRLTVL.

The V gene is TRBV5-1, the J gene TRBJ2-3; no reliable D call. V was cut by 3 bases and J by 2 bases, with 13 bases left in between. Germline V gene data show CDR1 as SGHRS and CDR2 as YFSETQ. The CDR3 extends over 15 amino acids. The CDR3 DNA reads TGCGCCAGCAGCTCTACCCCGGAGAACACAGATACGCAGTATTTT. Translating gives CASSSTPENTDTQYF.

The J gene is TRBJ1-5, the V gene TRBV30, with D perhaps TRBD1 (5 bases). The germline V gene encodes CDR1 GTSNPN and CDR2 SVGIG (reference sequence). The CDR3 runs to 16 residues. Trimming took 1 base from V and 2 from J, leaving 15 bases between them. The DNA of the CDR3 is TGTGCCTGGAGTGAGTCAGGGAGGAAAGGCAATCAGCCCCAGCATTTT. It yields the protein CAWSESGRKGNQPQHF.

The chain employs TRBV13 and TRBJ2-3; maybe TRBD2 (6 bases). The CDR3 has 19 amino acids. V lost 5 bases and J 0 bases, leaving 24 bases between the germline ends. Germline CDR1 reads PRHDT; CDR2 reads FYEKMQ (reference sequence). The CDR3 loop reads CASSTQTGVSGASTDTQYF. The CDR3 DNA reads TGTGCCAGCAGCACTCAAACGGGGGTTAGCGGTGCTAGCACAGATACGCAGTATTTT. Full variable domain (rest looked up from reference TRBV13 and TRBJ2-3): AAGVIQSPRHLIKEKRETATLKCYPIPRHDTVYWYQQGPGQDPQFLISFYEKMQSDKGSIPDRFSAQQFSDYHSELNMSSLELGDSALYFCASSTQTGVSGASTDTQYFGPGTRLTVL.

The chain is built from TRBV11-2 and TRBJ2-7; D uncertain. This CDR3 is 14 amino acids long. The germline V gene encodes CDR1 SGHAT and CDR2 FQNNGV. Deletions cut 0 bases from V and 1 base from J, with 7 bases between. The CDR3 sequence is CASSLDRQSYEQYF. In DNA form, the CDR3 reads TGTGCCAGCAGCTTAGATCGGCAATCCTACGAGCAGTACTTC.

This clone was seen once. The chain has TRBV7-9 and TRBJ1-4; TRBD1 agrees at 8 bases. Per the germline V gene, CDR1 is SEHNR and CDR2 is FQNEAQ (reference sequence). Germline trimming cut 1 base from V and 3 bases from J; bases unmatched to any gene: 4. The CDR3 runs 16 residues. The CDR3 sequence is CASSLGTGRANEKLFF. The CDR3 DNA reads TGTGCCAGCAGCTTAGGGACAGGGAGAGCTAATGAAAAACTGTTTTTT. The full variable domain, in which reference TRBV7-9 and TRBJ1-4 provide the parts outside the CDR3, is DTGVSQNPRHKITKRGQNVTFRCDPISEHNRLYWYRQTLGQGPEFLTYFQNEAQLEKSRLLSDRFSAERPKGSFSTLEIQRTEQGDSAMYLCASSLGTGRANEKLFFGSGTQLSVL.

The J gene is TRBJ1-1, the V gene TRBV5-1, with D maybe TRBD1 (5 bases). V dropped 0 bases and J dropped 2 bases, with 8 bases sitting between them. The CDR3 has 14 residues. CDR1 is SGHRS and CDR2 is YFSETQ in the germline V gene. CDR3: CASSLAGANTEAFF. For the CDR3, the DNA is TGCGCCAGCAGCTTGGCCGGGGCAAACACTGAAGCTTTCTTT.

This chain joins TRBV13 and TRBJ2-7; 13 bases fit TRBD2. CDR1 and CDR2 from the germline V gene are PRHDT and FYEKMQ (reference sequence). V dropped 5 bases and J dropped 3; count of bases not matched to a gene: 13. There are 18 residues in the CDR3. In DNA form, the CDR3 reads TGTGCCAGCAGCCATTTCAGGGGACTAGCGGGAAGGATCTACGAGCAGTACTTC. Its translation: CASSHFRGLAGRIYEQYF.

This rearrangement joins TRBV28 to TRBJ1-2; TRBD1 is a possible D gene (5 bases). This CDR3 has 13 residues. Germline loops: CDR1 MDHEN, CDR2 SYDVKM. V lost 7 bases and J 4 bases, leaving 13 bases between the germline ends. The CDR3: CASIGGTSYGYTF. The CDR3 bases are TGTGCCAGCATAGGAGGGACGAGCTATGGCTACACCTTC.

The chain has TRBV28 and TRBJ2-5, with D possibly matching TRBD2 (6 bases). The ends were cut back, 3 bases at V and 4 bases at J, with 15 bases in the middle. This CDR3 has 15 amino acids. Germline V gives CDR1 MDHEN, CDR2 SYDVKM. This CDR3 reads CASSLEGRKGETQYF. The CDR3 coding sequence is TGTGCCAGCAGTTTGGAGGGGCGGAAGGGAGAGACCCAGTACTTC.

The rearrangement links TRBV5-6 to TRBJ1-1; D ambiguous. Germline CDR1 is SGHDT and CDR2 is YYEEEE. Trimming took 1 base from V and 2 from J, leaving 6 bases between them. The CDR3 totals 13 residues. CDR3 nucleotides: TGTGCCAGCAGCTTGAGGCCAAACACTGAAGCTTTCTTT. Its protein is CASSLRPNTEAFF. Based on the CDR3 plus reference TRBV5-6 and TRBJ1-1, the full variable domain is DAGVTQSPTHLIKTRGQQVTLRCSPKSGHDTVSWYQQALGQGPQFIFQYYEEEERQRGNFPDRFSGHQFPNYSSELNVNALLLGDSALYLCASSLRPNTEAFFGQGTRLTVV.